One and the same sample provided the 14 T cell receptor beta chains below, sequenced in a study of T cells expressing NK-cell markers. TCRdb re-called the 5' RACE reads; one entry per CDR3 protein, DNA not given. Its clone listing holds about 460,000 distinct CDR3 sequences. The sample was blood T cells: a sorted CD56 or NKG2C T cell subset, CD4+ or CD8+ T cells, or bulk PBMC T cells (not recorded which). Receptors originate from a woman in her fifties or sixties in good health.

The chain has TRBV20-1 and TRBJ1-1; TCRdb lists TRBD1, though no DNA is available to test this call. Looked up from germline, CDR1 is DFQATT and CDR2 is SNEGSKA (reference sequence). This CDR3 has 15 residues. The CDR3 region is CSAGDGGGMNTEAFF.

This chain's CDR3 is CASGRRSDATNEKLFF. The chain is built from TRBV6-5 and TRBJ1-4. The CDR3 contains 16 residues. Germline lookup yields CDR1 MNHEY and CDR2 SVGAGI.

The V and J genes are TRBV11-2 and TRBJ2-6; checking the TCRdb D call of TRBD2 is not possible without DNA. There are 17 residues in the CDR3. Germline V gives CDR1 SGHAT, CDR2 FQNNGV. CDR3: CASSLGLGGTGANVLTF.

The chain couples TRBV9 to TRBJ2-3; TCRdb reports TRBD2, a call that lacks DNA to check it against. This CDR3 contains 16 residues. Germline V gene lookup returns CDR1 SGDLS and CDR2 YYNGEE. The CDR3 reads CASSSRRTVGTDTQYF. The variable domain in full, with the rest retrieved from reference TRBV9 and TRBJ2-3, is DSGVTQTPKHLITATGQRVTLRCSPRSGDLSVYWYQQSLDQGLQFLIQYYNGEERAKGNILERFSAQQFPDLHSELNLSSLELGDSALYFCASSSRRTVGTDTQYFGPGTRLTVL.

The chain is built from TRBV30 and TRBJ2-1; TCRdb designates TRBD1, a call that cannot be tested without DNA. CDR1 is GTSNPN and CDR2 is SVGIG in the germline V gene (reference sequence). CDR3 length: 12 amino acids. The CDR3 region is CACTVALNEQFF. The full variable domain, completed using reference TRBV30 and TRBJ2-1, is SQTIHQWPATLVQPVGSPLSLECTVEGTSNPNLYWYRQAAGRGLQLLFYSVGIGQISSEVPQNLSASRPQDRQFILSSKKLLLSDSGFYLCACTVALNEQFFGPGTRLTVL.

The genes are TRBV20-1 and TRBJ2-2; the D call of TRBD1 rests on TCRdb alone, since no DNA is present to check it. The CDR3 spans 17 residues. Germline CDR1 reads DFQATT; CDR2 reads SNEGSKA (reference sequence). CDR3 sequence reads: CSARRFRAGPNTGELFF.

The rearrangement links TRBV19 to TRBJ1-5; checking the TCRdb D call of TRBD1 is not possible without DNA. The germline V gene encodes CDR1 LNHDA and CDR2 SQIVND (reference sequence). The CDR3 sequence is 15 residues long. The CDR3 here is CASSIDHRGDQPQHF. Full variable domain (remainder filled in from reference TRBV19 and TRBJ1-5): DGGITQSPKYLFRKEGQNVTLSCEQNLNHDAMYWYRQDPGQGLRLIYYSQIVNDFQKGDIAEGYSVSREKKESFPLTVTSAQKNPTAFYLCASSIDHRGDQPQHFGDGTRLSIL.

CDR3 protein: CASTRLAPQETQYF. This chain links TRBV3-1 with TRBJ2-5; TCRdb proposes TRBD2, but this gene call is untestable without DNA. The CDR3 loop spans 14 amino acids. CDR1 and CDR2 (germline): LGHDT, YNNKEL (reference sequence).

The chain joins TRBV3-1 to TRBJ1-5; TCRdb designates TRBD1, a call that cannot be tested without DNA. The CDR3 totals 15 residues. Germline values: CDR1 LGHDT, CDR2 YNNKEL (reference sequence). The CDR3 loop reads CASSRTGGGYQPQHF.

V is TRBV7-8 and J is TRBJ2-7; with no DNA, the TCRdb D assignment of TRBD2 cannot be verified. From germline, CDR1 is SGHVS and CDR2 FQNEAQ. The CDR3 consists of 15 residues. The CDR3 reads CASSGGGLPSYEQYF. Full variable domain (remainder filled in from reference TRBV7-8 and TRBJ2-7): GAGVSQSPRYKVAKRGQDVALRCDPISGHVSLFWYQQALGQGPEFLTYFQNEAQLDKSGLPSDRFFAERPEGSVSTLKIQRTQQEDSAVYLCASSGGGLPSYEQYFGPGTRLTVT.

The J gene is TRBJ1-2, the V gene TRBV19; TCRdb reports TRBD1, a call that lacks DNA to check it against. CDR3 length: 12 amino acids. CDR1 is LNHDA and CDR2 is SQIVND in the germline V gene (reference sequence). CDR3 loop: CASNRGIGGYTF.

The chain employs TRBV25-1 and TRBJ2-2. CDR1 is MGHDK and CDR2 is SYGVNS in the germline V gene. CDR3 size: 14 residues. CDR3 in amino acids: CASTRSRTAGELFF.

V gene TRBV11-2 combines with J gene TRBJ2-3; TCRdb proposes TRBD2, but this gene call is untestable without DNA. The length of the CDR3 is 20 residues. Germline loops: CDR1 SGHAT, CDR2 FQNNGV. The CDR3 loop is CASSLVGPGGLAAITDTQYF.

The CDR3 protein is CATRPGTDYGYTF. The rearrangement joins TRBV2 to TRBJ1-2; TCRdb's assignment of TRBD1 cannot be checked, as there is no DNA. The CDR3 is 13 amino acids. Germline loops: CDR1 SNHLY, CDR2 FYNNEI.